This TCR beta chain was captured in a study of blood T cell repertoires in COVID-19. Profiling relied on immunoSEQ multiplex PCR, and the TCRdb table lists in-frame clones only, not all of them. There are a few hundred thousand clones in the sample; over 75% occur only once, and around 7.4% lies in the top ten. Trimming shortened V by 6 bases and J by 15 bases, and 17 bases separated the two germline ends. The CDR3 is 11 residues long. Per germline, CDR1 GTSNPN and CDR2 SVGIG (reference sequence). The sample consisted of PBMCs or T cells enriched from blood (not recorded which). The clonotype was recovered from a woman in her 40s with acute COVID-19. This chain connects TRBV30 to TRBJ1-4; possibly TRBD1 for D (6 bases). CDR3 region: CACVRGSSVFF. The DNA of the CDR3 is TGTGCCTGCGTGAGGGGGAGTAGCGTGTTTTTT.